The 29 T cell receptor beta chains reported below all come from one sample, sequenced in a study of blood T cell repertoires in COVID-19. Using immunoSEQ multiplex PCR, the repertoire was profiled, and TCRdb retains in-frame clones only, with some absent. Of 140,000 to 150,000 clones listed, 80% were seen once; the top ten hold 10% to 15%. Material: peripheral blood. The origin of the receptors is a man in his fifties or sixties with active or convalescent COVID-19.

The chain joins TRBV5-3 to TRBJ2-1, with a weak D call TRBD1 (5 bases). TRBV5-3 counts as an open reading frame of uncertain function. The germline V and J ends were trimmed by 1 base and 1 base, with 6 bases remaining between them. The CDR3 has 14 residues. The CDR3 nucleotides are TGTGCCAGAAGCTTGCCAGGGTCCTACAATGAGCAGTTCTTC. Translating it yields CARSLPGSYNEQFF.

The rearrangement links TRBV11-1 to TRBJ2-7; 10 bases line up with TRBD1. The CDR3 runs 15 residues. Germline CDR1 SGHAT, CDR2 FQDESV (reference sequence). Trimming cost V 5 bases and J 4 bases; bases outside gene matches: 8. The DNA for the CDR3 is TGTGCCAGCAGCCGTGGACAGGGGGGATTTTACGAGCAGTACTTC. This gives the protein CASSRGQGGFYEQYF.

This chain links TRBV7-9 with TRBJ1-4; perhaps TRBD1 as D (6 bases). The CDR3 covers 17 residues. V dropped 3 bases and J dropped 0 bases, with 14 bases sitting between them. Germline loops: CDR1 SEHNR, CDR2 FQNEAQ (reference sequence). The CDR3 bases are TGTGCCAGCAGCTTCGGTTTGGACAGTGCAACTAATGAAAAACTGTTTTTT. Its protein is CASSFGLDSATNEKLFF.

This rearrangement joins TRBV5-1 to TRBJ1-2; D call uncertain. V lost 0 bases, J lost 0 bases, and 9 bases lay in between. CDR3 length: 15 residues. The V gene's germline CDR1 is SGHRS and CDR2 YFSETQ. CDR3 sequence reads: CASSLEPGANYGYTF. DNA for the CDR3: TGCGCCAGCAGCTTGGAGCCGGGAGCTAACTATGGCTACACCTTC.

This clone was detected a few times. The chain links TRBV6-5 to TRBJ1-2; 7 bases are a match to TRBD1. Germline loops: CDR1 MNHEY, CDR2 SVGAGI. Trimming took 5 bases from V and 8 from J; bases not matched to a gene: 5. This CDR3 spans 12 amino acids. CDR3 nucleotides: TGTGCCAGCAGTAACAGGGGATGGGGCTACACCTTC. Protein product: CASSNRGWGYTF.

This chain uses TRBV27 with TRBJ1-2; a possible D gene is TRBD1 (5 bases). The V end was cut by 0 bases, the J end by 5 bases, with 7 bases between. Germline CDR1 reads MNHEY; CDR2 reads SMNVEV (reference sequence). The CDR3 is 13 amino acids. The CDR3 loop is CASSLSRQYGYTF. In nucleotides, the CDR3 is TGTGCCAGCAGTTTATCCCGACAGTATGGCTACACCTTC.

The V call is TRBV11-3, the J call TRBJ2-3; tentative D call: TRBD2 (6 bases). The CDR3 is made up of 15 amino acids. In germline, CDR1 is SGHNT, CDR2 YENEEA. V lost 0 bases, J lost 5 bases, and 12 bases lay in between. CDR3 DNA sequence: TGTGCCAGCAGCTTAGATGGGGGGTCCGAAGATACGCAGTATTTT. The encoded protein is CASSLDGGSEDTQYF.

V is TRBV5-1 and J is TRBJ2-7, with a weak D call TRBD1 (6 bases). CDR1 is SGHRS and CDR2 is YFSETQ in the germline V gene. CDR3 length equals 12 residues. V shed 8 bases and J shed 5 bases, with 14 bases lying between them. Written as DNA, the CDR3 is TGCGCCAGTCGTGACCAGGGGAACGAGCAGTACTTC. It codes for CASRDQGNEQYF.

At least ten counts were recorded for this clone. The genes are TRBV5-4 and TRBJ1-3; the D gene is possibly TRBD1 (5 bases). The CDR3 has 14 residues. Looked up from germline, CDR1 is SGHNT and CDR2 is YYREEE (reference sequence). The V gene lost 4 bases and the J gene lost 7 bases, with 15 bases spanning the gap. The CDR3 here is CASSRAGNFNTIYF. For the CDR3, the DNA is TGTGCCAGCAGCCGCGCAGGGAACTTCAACACCATATATTTT.

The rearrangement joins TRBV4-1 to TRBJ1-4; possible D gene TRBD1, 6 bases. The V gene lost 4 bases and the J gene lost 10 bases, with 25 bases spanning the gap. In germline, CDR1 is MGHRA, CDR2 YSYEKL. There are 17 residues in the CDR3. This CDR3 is CASSPGFGGLVAGKLFF. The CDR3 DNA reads TGCGCCAGCAGCCCAGGGTTTGGGGGCCTCGTCGCGGGAAAACTGTTTTTT.

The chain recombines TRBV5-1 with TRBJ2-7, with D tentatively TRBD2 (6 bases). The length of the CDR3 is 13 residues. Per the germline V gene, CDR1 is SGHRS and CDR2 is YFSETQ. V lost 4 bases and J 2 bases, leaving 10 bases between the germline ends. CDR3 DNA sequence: TGCGCCAGCAGCCACCCGGGGGCCTACGAGCAGTACTTC. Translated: CASSHPGAYEQYF.

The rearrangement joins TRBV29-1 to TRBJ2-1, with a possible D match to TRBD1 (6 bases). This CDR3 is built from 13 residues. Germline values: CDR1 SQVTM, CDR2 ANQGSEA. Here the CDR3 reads CSIVWGLYNEQFF. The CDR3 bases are TGCAGTATCGTTTGGGGGCTCTACAATGAGCAGTTCTTC.

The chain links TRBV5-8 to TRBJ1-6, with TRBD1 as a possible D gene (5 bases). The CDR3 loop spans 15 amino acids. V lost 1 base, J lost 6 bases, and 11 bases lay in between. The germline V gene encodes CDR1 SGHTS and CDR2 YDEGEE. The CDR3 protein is CASSLWRGGNSPLHF. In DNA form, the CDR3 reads TGTGCCAGCAGCTTGTGGAGGGGAGGTAATTCACCCCTCCACTTT.

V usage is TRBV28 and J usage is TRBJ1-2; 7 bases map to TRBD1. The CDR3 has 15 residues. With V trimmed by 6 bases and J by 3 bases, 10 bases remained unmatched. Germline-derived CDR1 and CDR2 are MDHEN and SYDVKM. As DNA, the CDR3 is TGTGCCAGCAGACCCCTAGGGCAGGGGGACTATGGCTACACCTTC. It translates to CASRPLGQGDYGYTF.

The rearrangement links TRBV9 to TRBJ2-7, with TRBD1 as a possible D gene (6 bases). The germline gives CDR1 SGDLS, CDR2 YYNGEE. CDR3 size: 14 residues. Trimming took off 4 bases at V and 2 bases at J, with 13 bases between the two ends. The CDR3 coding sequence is TGTGCCAGCAGCCCCAGGGACATACCCTACGAGCAGTACTTC. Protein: CASSPRDIPYEQYF. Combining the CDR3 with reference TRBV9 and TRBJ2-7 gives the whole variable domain DSGVTQTPKHLITATGQRVTLRCSPRSGDLSVYWYQQSLDQGLQFLIQYYNGEERAKGNILERFSAQQFPDLHSELNLSSLELGDSALYFCASSPRDIPYEQYFGPGTRLTVT.

The CDR3 region is CTSSPGLAGQGRTAGELFF. The CDR3 DNA reads TGCACCAGCAGCCCGGGACTAGCGGGACAGGGGAGGACGGCCGGGGAGCTGTTTTTT. V is TRBV1 and J is TRBJ2-2; the table's D gene call, TRBD2, was not cross checked with the DNA. TRBV1 corresponds to a pseudogene. The CDR3 has 19 residues.

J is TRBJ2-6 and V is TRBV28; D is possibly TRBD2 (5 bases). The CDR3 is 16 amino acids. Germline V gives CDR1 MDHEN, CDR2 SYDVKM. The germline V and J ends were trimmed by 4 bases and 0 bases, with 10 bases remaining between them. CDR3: CASSSRRDSGANVLTF. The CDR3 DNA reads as TGTGCCAGCAGTTCAAGACGGGACTCTGGGGCCAACGTCCTGACTTTC.

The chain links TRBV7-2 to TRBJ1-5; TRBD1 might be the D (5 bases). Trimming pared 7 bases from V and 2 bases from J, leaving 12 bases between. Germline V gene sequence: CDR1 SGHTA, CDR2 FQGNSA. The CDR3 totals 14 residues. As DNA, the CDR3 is TGTGCCAGCAAAGCGGGACGGGGCAATCAGCCCCAGCATTTT. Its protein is CASKAGRGNQPQHF.

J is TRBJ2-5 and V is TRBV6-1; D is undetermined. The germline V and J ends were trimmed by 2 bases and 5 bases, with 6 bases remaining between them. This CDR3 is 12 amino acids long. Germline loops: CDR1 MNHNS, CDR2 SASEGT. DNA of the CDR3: TGTGCCAGCAGTGAACAGAGGGAGACCCAGTACTTC. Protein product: CASSEQRETQYF.

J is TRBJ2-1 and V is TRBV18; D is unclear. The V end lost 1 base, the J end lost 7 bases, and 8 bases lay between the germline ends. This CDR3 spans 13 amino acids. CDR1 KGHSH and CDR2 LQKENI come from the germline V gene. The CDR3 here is CASSPQSENEQFF. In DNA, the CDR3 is TGTGCCAGCTCACCACAATCCGAGAATGAGCAGTTCTTC.

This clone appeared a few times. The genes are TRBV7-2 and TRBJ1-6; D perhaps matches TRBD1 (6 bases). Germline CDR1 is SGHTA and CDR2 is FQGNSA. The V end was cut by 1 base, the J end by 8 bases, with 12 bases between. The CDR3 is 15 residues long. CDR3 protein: CASSLGTGRDSPLHF. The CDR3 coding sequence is TGTGCCAGCAGCTTAGGTACAGGGCGGGATTCACCCCTCCACTTT.

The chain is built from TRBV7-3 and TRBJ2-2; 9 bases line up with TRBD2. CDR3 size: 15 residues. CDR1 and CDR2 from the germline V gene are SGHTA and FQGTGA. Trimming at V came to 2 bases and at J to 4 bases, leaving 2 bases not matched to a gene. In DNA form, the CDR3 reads TGTGCCAGCAGCTTAGGACTAGCGAGCACCGGGGAGCTGTTTTTT. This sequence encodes CASSLGLASTGELFF. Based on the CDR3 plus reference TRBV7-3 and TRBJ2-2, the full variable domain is GAGVSQTPSNKVTEKGKYVELRCDPISGHTALYWYRQSLGQGPEFLIYFQGTGAADDSGLPNDRFFAVRPEGSVSTLKIQRTERGDSAVYLCASSLGLASTGELFFGEGSRLTVL.

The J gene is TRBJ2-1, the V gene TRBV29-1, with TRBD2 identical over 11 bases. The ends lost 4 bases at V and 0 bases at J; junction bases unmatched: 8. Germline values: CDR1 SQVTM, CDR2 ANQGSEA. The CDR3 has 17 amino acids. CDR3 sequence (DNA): TGCAGCGTTGGGGGACTAGCGGTCCTGAGCTCCTACAATGAGCAGTTCTTC. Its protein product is CSVGGLAVLSSYNEQFF.

Here the CDR3 reads CASSLGQGYGYTF. In DNA form, the CDR3 reads TGTGCCAGCAGTTTGGGACAGGGTTATGGCTACACCTTC. The genes are TRBV2 and TRBJ1-2, with 9 bases identical to TRBD1. The V segment lost 5 bases and the J segment 5 bases; nucleotides outside the gene matches: 3. Germline loops: CDR1 SNHLY, CDR2 FYNNEI. The CDR3 length is 13 residues.

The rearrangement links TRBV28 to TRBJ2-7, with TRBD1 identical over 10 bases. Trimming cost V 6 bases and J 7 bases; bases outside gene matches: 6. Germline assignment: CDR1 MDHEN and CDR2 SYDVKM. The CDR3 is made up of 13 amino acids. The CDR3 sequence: CASRGTGAREQYF. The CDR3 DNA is TGTGCCAGCAGGGGGACAGGGGCTCGGGAGCAGTACTTC.

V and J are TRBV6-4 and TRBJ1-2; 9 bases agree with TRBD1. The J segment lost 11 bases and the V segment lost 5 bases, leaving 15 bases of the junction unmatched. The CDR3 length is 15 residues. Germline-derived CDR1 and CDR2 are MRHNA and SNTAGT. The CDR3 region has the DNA TGTGCCAGCAGTCTGGACTGGGGACAGGGATTTGTGTACACCTTC. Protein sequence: CASSLDWGQGFVYTF.

The CDR3 loop is CASSPPRQGAQAFF. In DNA form, the CDR3 reads TGTGCCAGCTCACCTCCTCGACAGGGGGCGCAAGCTTTCTTT. This rearrangement joins TRBV18 to TRBJ1-1; 10 nucleotides agree with TRBD1. The CDR3 contains 14 residues. CDR1 and CDR2 from the germline V gene are KGHSH and LQKENI. With V trimmed by 3 bases and J by 9 bases, 7 bases remained unmatched.

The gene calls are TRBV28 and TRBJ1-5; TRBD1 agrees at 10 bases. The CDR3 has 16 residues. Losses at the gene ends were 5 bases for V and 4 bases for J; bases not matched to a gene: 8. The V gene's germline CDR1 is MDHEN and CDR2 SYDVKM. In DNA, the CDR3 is TGTGCCAGCAGTCCCTCGGGACAGGGGCGTAATCAGCCCCAGCATTTT. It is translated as CASSPSGQGRNQPQHF.

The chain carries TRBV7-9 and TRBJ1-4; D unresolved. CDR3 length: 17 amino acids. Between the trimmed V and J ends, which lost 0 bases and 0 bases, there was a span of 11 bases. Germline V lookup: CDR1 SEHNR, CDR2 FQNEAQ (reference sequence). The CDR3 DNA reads TGTGCCAGCAGCTTAGCTGTTTCGGGTGCAACTAATGAAAAACTGTTTTTT. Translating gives CASSLAVSGATNEKLFF.